This T cell receptor beta chain was profiled in a study of blood T cell repertoires in COVID-19. Overall study: Both acute and convalescent COVID-19 samples were obtained from the United States, Italy and Spain. T cells, B-cell-depleted T cells, or PBMCs supplied cDNA or gDNA.

V was clipped by 2 bases and J by 8 bases, with 12 bases between them. Germline V lookup: CDR1 MNHEY, CDR2 SMNVEV (reference sequence). The CDR3 spans 13 residues. As originally analysed: Amplifying reference gene primers gave estimates of nucleated cell counts. Sequencing was performed with immunoSEQ multiplex PCR; in TCRdb, only in-frame clones are kept and a portion is missing. D and trimming were read from the DNA, whereas the V and J calls and clone size are those reported in that table. The table has 70,000 to 95,000 clones, 89% seen once; the top ten hold roughly 4.9%. The V and J genes are TRBV27 and TRBJ1-2, with D possibly TRBD1 on 5 matching bases. This TCR came from an elderly woman with active COVID-19. Sequencing was performed on peripheral blood. The CDR3 spells CASSLQQGFGYTF. In DNA, the CDR3 is TGTGCCAGCAGTTTACAGCAGGGTTTCGGCTACACCTTC.